This section outlines one T cell receptor beta chain sequence together with its context. Other DNA sequences in this sample translate to the same CDR3. This sample stems from a study of graft-versus-host responses after intestinal transplantation. About the research overall: Anti-thymocyte globulin induction preceded about 3 years of tacrolimus and steroid maintenance in all recipients.

The V gene's germline CDR1 is LGHNA and CDR2 YSLEER. The V end lost 0 bases, the J end lost 3 bases, and 6 bases lay between the germline ends. This CDR3 comprises 13 residues. Produced via immunoSEQ multiplex PCR; TCRdb's table is partial and in-frame only. The sample holds some 69,000 clones, roughly 92% seen once. The sequencing here drew on bone marrow, taken around 730 days after intestinal transplantation. The receptor was isolated from a human patient who received an intestinal transplant, so some T cells may come from the graft donor. The rearrangement joins TRBV4-3 to TRBJ2-7, with D unclear. Written as DNA, the CDR3 is TGCGCCAGCAGCCAAGATCTGGGCTACGAGCAGTACTTC. Translating it yields CASSQDLGYEQYF.